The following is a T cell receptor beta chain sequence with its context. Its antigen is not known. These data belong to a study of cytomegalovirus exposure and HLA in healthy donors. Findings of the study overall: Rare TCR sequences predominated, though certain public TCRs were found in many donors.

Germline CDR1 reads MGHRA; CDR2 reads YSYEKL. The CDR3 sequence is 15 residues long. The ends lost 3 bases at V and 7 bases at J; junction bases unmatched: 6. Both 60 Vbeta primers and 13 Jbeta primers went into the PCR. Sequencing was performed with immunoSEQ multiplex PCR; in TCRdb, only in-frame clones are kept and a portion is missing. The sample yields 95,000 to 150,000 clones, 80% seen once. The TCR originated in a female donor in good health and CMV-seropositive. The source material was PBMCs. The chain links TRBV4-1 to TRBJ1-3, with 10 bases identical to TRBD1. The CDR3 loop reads CASSHPGQGTNTIYF. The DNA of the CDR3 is TGCGCCAGCAGCCATCCGGGACAGGGGACGAACACCATATATTTT.